One and the same sample provided the 3 T cell receptor beta chains below, sequenced in a study of human CD8 memory T cell subsets. Generation of TCR beta libraries used UMI-labeled 5' RACE. TCRdb reworked the 5' RACE reads into one entry per CDR3 protein, no DNA. This sample's table reports around 4,400 distinct CDR3 sequences. The sample was CD8+ effector memory T cells (TEM) sorted from PBMCs. The subset was: effector memory CD8 T cells, CCR7- CD45RO+ CD95+. The source of these receptors is a human donor in good health.

This clonotype registers medium-sized by frequency. This chain uses TRBV19 with TRBJ2-5. The CDR3 is made up of 14 amino acids. Looked up from germline, CDR1 is LNHDA and CDR2 is SQIVND (reference sequence). The CDR3 reads CASSIPTLQETQYF.

The gene calls are TRBV6-4 and TRBJ2-1; TCRdb names TRBD2, which stays unverified in the absence of DNA. Germline CDR1 MRHNA, CDR2 SNTAGT. The CDR3 sequence is 14 residues long. The CDR3 is CASSGSGSLNEQFF.

The chain is built from TRBV19 and TRBJ2-5; TCRdb designates TRBD1, a call that cannot be tested without DNA. The germline V gene has CDR1 LNHDA and CDR2 SQIVND (reference sequence). This CDR3 comprises 13 residues. The CDR3 loop reads CAGPTGDQETQYF.